Shown below are 30 T cell receptor beta chains from a single sample sequenced in a study of tissue T cells after allogeneic stem cell transplantation. Generated by immunoSEQ multiplex PCR, the TCRdb table keeps only in-frame clones and is missing some. The table lists just over 8,500 clones, 35% to 50% of them singletons. As to time point: mouse harvest day 7 after allogeneic transplant. Each mouse received 10^7 T-cell-depleted marrow cells plus 10^6 splenic CD5+ T cells by tail vein. The sequenced material came from skin. Source of these receptors: a female BALB/c mouse given C57BL/6 T cells with graft-versus-host disease after an allogeneic hematopoietic cell transplant.

The table lists this clone with a few counts. Gene names are mouse gene names. The read falls 1 residue short of the CDR3 end, and the missing part is taken from the germline J gene. The genes are TRBV26 and TRBJ2-1; D tentatively fits TRBD1 or TRBD2 (5 bases each). Trimming shortened V by 6 bases and J by 1 base, and 7 bases separated the two germline ends. From germline, CDR1 is KGHPV and CDR2 FQNQEV (reference sequence). This CDR3 has 13 residues. The CDR3 bases that were read are TGTGCCAGCAGGCGGGACAACTATGCTGAGCAGTTC. This gives the protein CASRRDNYAEQF. The entire CDR3 protein is CASRRDNYAEQFF.

For this clone: Genes and germline are mouse. The read ends 1 residue before the CDR3 terminus; that terminus is restored from the germline J gene. The chain combines TRBV3 with TRBJ1-3; perhaps TRBD1 as D (5 bases). The CDR3 consists of 14 residues. Germline CDR1 SNHLY, CDR2 FYNGKV (reference sequence). Trimming cost V 2 bases and J 3 bases, with 8 bases left between them. Partial CDR3 DNA: TGTGCCAGCAGCTTACAGGGAGGTGGAAATACGCTCTAT. Amino acid sequence: CASSLQGGGNTLY. The whole CDR3 region reads CASSLQGGGNTLYF. The full variable domain, with the rest looked up from reference TRBV3 and TRBJ1-3, is GPKVLQIPSHQIIDMGQMVTLNCDPVSNHLYFYWYKQILGQQMEFLVNFYNGKVMEKSKLFKDQFSVERPDGSYFTLKIQPTALEDSAVYFCASSLQGGGNTLYFGEGSRLIVV.

With regard to this clone: Any gene name here is a mouse gene name. The CDR3 goes on 1 residue after the read ends, and that part is filled in from the germline J gene. The chain is built from TRBV26 and TRBJ2-1; the match to TRBD1 covers 9 bases. Germline assignment: CDR1 KGHPV and CDR2 FQNQEV (reference sequence). V shed 6 bases, J shed 2 bases, and the junction held 5 bases outside the gene matches. The CDR3 runs to 15 residues. The sequenced part of the CDR3 DNA is TGTGCCAGCAGACTGGGACAGGGACACTATGCTGAGCAGTTC. Its protein product is CASRLGQGHYAEQF. The entire CDR3 reads CASRLGQGHYAEQFF.

Notes on this clone: The genes and germline here are from mouse. Other DNA sequences within the sample encode an identical CDR3. CDR3 region: CASSLQFSNERLFF. The sequenced CDR3 bases are TGTGCCAGCAGTCTGCAATTTTCCAACGAAAGATTATTT. The genes are TRBV26 and TRBJ1-4; no clear D. The read terminates 1 residue ahead of where the CDR3 ends, so the germline J gene completes it. V lost 2 bases and J lost 0, with 4 bases in between. This CDR3 comprises 14 residues. CDR1 and CDR2 from the germline V gene are KGHPV and FQNQEV (reference sequence).

With respect to this clone: The gene names here belong to mouse. From the germline J gene comes the end of the CDR3, since the read stops 1 residue before it. The chain has TRBV26 and TRBJ1-4, with D unclear. Trimming cost V 2 bases and J 4 bases, with 5 bases left between them. Germline values: CDR1 KGHPV, CDR2 FQNQEV (reference sequence). This CDR3 is 13 amino acids long. CDR3 amino acids: CASSLNFNERLFF. The covered CDR3 bases are TGTGCCAGCAGTCTGAACTTCAACGAAAGATTATTT. Drawing the rest from reference TRBV26 and TRBJ1-4, the complete variable domain is NSKVIQTPRYLVKGQGQKAKMRCIPEKGHPVVFWYQQNKNNEFKFLINFQNQEVLQQIDMTEKRFSAECPSNSPCSLEIQSSEAGDSALYLCASSLNFNERLFFGHGTKLSVL.

Regarding this clone: Mouse gene names apply. The missing CDR3 end, 1 residue past where the read stops, is filled in from the germline J gene. The rearrangement joins TRBV15 to TRBJ2-5, with 10 bases fitting TRBD2. In germline, CDR1 is SGHND, CDR2 FRSKSL. Germline trimming cut 5 bases from V and 2 bases from J; bases unmatched to any gene: 1. The CDR3 loop spans 14 amino acids. CDR3 DNA (partial): TGTGCCAGCAGTCGACTGGGGGGCCAAGACACCCAGTAC. Translating it yields CASSRLGGQDTQY. The whole CDR3 region reads CASSRLGGQDTQYF.

About this clone: Gene names are mouse gene names. From the germline J gene comes the end of the CDR3, since the read stops 1 residue before it. The genes are TRBV1 and TRBJ2-7; no reliable D call. This CDR3 comprises 13 residues. V was shortened by 3 bases and J by 3 bases, with 9 bases between the two germline ends. In germline, CDR1 is NSQYPW, CDR2 LRSPGD (reference sequence). The CDR3 bases that were read are TGCACCTGCAGTGCCCCGACAAACTATGAACAGTAC. It is translated as CTCSAPTNYEQY. The full CDR3 reads CTCSAPTNYEQYF. Based on the CDR3 plus reference TRBV1 and TRBJ2-7, the full variable domain is VTLLEQNPRWRLVPRGQAVNLRCILKNSQYPWMSWYQQDLQKQLQWLFTLRSPGDKEVKSLPGADYLATRVTDTELRLQVANMSQGRTLYCTCSAPTNYEQYFGPGTRLTVL.

Of note for this clone: Any gene name here is a mouse gene name. Sequencing ends 1 residue short of the CDR3 end; the germline J gene provides the rest. This sequence joins TRBV26 and TRBJ2-5, with TRBD2 identical over 8 bases. The CDR3 consists of 14 residues. J gave up 5 bases and V 2 bases, and 3 bases lay outside the gene matches. CDR1 is KGHPV, CDR2 FQNQEV, per germline (reference sequence). CDR3 sequence reads: CASSLPGGRDTQYF. The sequenced part of the CDR3 DNA is TGTGCCAGCAGTCTGCCGGGGGGGCGAGACACCCAGTAC.

Concerning this clone itself: The gene names given are mouse names. The sequenced fragment ends 1 residue before the CDR3 boundary, so the rest is inferred from the germline J gene. This chain links TRBV23 with TRBJ2-5; TRBD2 reflects the table's D call only, with no check against the DNA. In germline, CDR1 is KGHTA, CDR2 FQNQQP. The CDR3 has 15 amino acids. Here the CDR3 reads CSSSQPGGHQDTQYF. The covered CDR3 bases are TGCTCCAGCAGTCAACCGGGGGGGCACCAAGACACCCAGTAC. The full variable domain, with the rest looked up from reference TRBV23 and TRBJ2-5, is DAAVTQKPRYLIKMKGQEAEMKCIPEKGHTAVFWYQQKQSKELKFLIYFQNQQPLDQIDMVKERFSAVCPSSSLCSLGIRTCEAEDSALYLCSSSQPGGHQDTQYFGPGTRLLVL.

Turning to this clone: The genes are named according to mouse. The observed sequence ends 1 residue before the CDR3 terminus, with the missing tail filled in from the germline J gene. V gene TRBV26 combines with J gene TRBJ2-5; possible D gene TRBD1, 5 bases. Deletions cut 6 bases from V and 2 bases from J, with 9 bases between. This CDR3 region has 13 residues. CDR1 and CDR2 from the germline V gene are KGHPV and FQNQEV (reference sequence). The chain's CDR3 is CASSRQFQDTQYF. Incomplete CDR3 DNA: TGTGCCAGCAGCCGACAGTTCCAAGACACCCAGTAC.

In regard to this clone: Mouse gene names apply. The read gets to within 1 residue of the CDR3 end, and the germline J gene fills in the rest. This sequence joins TRBV26 and TRBJ1-4; D gene uncertain. The CDR3 spans 14 residues. Germline V gene lookup returns CDR1 KGHPV and CDR2 FQNQEV (reference sequence). V shed 0 bases and J shed 3 bases, with 5 bases lying between them. The sequenced CDR3 bases are TGTGCCAGCAGTCTGTCGCCAGCCAACGAAAGATTATTT. It encodes CASSLSPANERLF. The whole CDR3 reads CASSLSPANERLFF.

As to this clone: Gene names and germline match the mouse. The read comes to an end 1 residue before the CDR3 does, leaving the germline J gene to fill in the end. This chain links TRBV31 with TRBJ2-3; D gene uncertain. This CDR3 spans 15 amino acids. Germline V lookup: CDR1 GKSSPN, CDR2 SITVG. Trimming took 0 bases from V and 0 from J, leaving 10 bases between them. The CDR3 DNA, read in part, is TGTGCCTGGAGTCTAGAGTCTACTAGTGCAGAAACGCTGTAT. Its protein is CAWSLESTSAETLY. The entire CDR3 sequence reads CAWSLESTSAETLYF.

This clone showed up just a few times. Gene names denote mouse genes. The read halts 1 residue ahead of the CDR3 end, with the missing end drawn from the germline J gene. The chain recombines TRBV13-2 with TRBJ1-1; D is unresolved. This CDR3 contains 13 residues. The germline V gene has CDR1 NNHNN and CDR2 SYGAGS (reference sequence). Between the trimmed V and J ends, which lost 0 bases and 1 base, there was a span of 4 bases. The covered CDR3 bases are TGTGCCAGCGGTGATGGACAAAACACAGAAGTCTTC. Amino acid sequence: CASGDGQNTEVF. From start to end, the CDR3 is CASGDGQNTEVFF.

This clone was seen a single time. Gene names are the mouse ones. The observed sequence ends 1 residue before the CDR3 terminus, with the missing tail filled in from the germline J gene. The rearrangement links TRBV15 to TRBJ1-1, with 7 bases matching TRBD1. V shed 6 bases and J 0 bases; nucleotides not matched to a gene: 4. CDR1 is SGHND, CDR2 FRSKSL, per germline. This CDR3 spans 14 amino acids. The sequenced CDR3 bases are TGTGCCAGCAGGGCCGGGACAGCAAACACAGAAGTCTTC. Its translation: CASRAGTANTEVF. Given in full, the CDR3 is CASRAGTANTEVFF. Drawing the rest from reference TRBV15 and TRBJ1-1, the complete variable domain is DAGVTQTPRHEVAEKGQTIILKCEPVSGHNDLFWYRQTKIQGLELLSYFRSKSLMEDGGAFKDRFKAEMLNSSFSTLKIQPTEPKDSAVYLCASRAGTANTEVFFGKGTRLTVV.

By share of the sample, this clone is medium-sized. Gene names follow the mouse nomenclature. The read stops 1 residue short of the end of the CDR3; the missing end is completed from the germline J gene. Other DNA sequences of this sample code for an identical CDR3. The rearrangement links TRBV26 to TRBJ2-7; unclear D gene. The ends were cut back, 3 bases at V and 4 bases at J, with 4 bases in the middle. This CDR3 comprises 11 residues. Germline V gives CDR1 KGHPV, CDR2 FQNQEV (reference sequence). CDR3 sequence reads: CASSLQYEQYF. The DNA read from the CDR3 is TGTGCCAGCAGTCTTCAGTATGAACAGTAC.

A note on this clone: Genes and germline come from the mouse. Partial CDR3 DNA: TGTGCCAGCAGTCCGGGGGCTAGTGCAGAAACGCTGTAT. It yields the protein CASSPGASAETLY. The full-length CDR3 reads as CASSPGASAETLYF. This sequence joins TRBV19 and TRBJ2-3; D is tentatively TRBD1 or TRBD2 (6 bases each). The CDR3 end falls 1 residue outside the read, so it is completed with the germline J gene. CDR3 length equals 14 residues. V dropped 4 bases and J dropped 0 bases, with 9 bases sitting between them. Germline assignment: CDR1 FNHDT and CDR2 SITEND (reference sequence). Full variable domain (remainder filled in from reference TRBV19 and TRBJ2-3): GGIITQTPKFLIGQEGQKLTLKCQQNFNHDTMYWYRQDSGKGLRLIYYSITENDLQKGDLSEGYDASREKKSSFSLTVTSAQKNEMAVFLCASSPGASAETLYFGSGTRLTVL.

This clone was seen a handful of times. The genes and germline here are from mouse. The read terminates 1 residue ahead of where the CDR3 ends, so the germline J gene completes it. The chain couples TRBV14 to TRBJ2-3; D unclear. Trimming stripped 2 bases from V and 0 bases from J, with 7 bases between. This CDR3 has 14 residues. CDR1 is SGHDT, CDR2 FRDEAV, per germline. The covered CDR3 bases are TGTGCCAGCAGTTTGCGGGCTAGTGCAGAAACGCTGTAT. Encoded protein: CASSLRASAETLY. Given in full, the CDR3 is CASSLRASAETLYF.

In its sample, this clone was seen a few times. The listed genes are named as in mouse. The read ends 1 residue before the CDR3 terminus; that terminus is restored from the germline J gene. The chain carries TRBV26 and TRBJ1-4; tentative D call: TRBD1 (6 bases). Germline V gene sequence: CDR1 KGHPV, CDR2 FQNQEV (reference sequence). V was shortened by 4 bases and J by 1 base, with 7 bases between the two germline ends. The CDR3 runs to 14 residues. This CDR3 is CASSPQGSNERLFF. The sequenced part of the CDR3 DNA is TGTGCCAGCAGTCCACAGGGTTCCAACGAAAGATTATTT.

By share, this clone ranks as medium-sized (0.01 to 0.1%). Gene names and germline match the mouse. The CDR3 end lies 1 residue beyond the end of the read and is filled in from the germline J gene. J is TRBJ2-3 and V is TRBV3; the D is unclear. The V and J ends lost 1 base and 5 bases respectively, with 1 base between them. The CDR3 length is 11 residues. CDR1 is SNHLY and CDR2 is FYNGKV in the germline V gene (reference sequence). The CDR3 DNA, read in part, is TGTGCCAGCAGCTTAGTAGAAACGCTGTAT. It codes for CASSLVETLY. In full, the CDR3 is CASSLVETLYF.

Remarks on this clone: Here the gene names and germline are mouse. The read stops 1 residue short of the end of the CDR3; the missing end is completed from the germline J gene. V is TRBV26 and J is TRBJ1-1; 8 nucleotides match TRBD1. Trimming removed 6 bases from V and 1 base from J; junction bases left unmatched: 1. Germline CDR1 KGHPV, CDR2 FQNQEV (reference sequence). There are 13 residues in the CDR3. The sequenced CDR3 bases are TGTGCCAGCAGCACAGGGGGGAACACAGAAGTCTTC. Translated, it gives CASSTGGNTEVF. The CDR3 as a whole reads CASSTGGNTEVFF.

On this clone itself: Each gene name is a mouse one. The read is 1 residue too short to cover the CDR3 end, so that end is filled in from the germline J gene. J is TRBJ2-5 and V is TRBV12-2; 12 bases line up with TRBD2. Germline V lookup: CDR1 SGHLS, CDR2 HYDKME. With V trimmed by 4 bases and J by 6 bases, 4 bases remained unmatched. The CDR3 is made up of 14 amino acids. CDR3 DNA (partial): TGTGCCAGCTCCCGGGACTGGGGGGCGGACACCCAGTAC. Amino acid sequence: CASSRDWGADTQY. The entire CDR3 protein reads CASSRDWGADTQYF.

Details on this clone: Germline and genes: mouse. The CDR3 is cut off 1 residue early in the read; its end comes from the germline J gene. The gene calls are TRBV13-1 and TRBJ1-6; TRBD1 is a possible D gene (6 bases). TRBJ1-6 is an ORF for which the function is uncertain. The germline gives CDR1 NSHNY, CDR2 SYGAGN. This CDR3 is built from 14 residues. The V gene lost 5 bases and the J gene lost 2 bases, with 8 bases spanning the gap. The CDR3 sequence is CASRQGPYNSPLYF. CDR3 DNA (partial): TGTGCCAGCAGGCAGGGGCCCTATAATTCGCCCCTCTAC.

Details on this clone: All gene names here are mouse names. The read halts 1 residue ahead of the CDR3 end, with the missing end drawn from the germline J gene. V gene TRBV13-2 combines with J gene TRBJ1-1; D is ambiguous. The CDR3 has 10 residues. CDR1 and CDR2 (germline): NNHNN, SYGAGS (reference sequence). V lost 2 bases and J lost 10, with 6 bases in between. CDR3 DNA, as far as it was read: TGTGCCAGCGGTGAGGAGGGAGTCTTC. This sequence encodes CASGEEGVF. The complete CDR3 sequence is CASGEEGVFF.

A remark on this clone: Any gene name here is a mouse gene name. The read finishes 1 residue shy of the CDR3 end, and the germline J gene is used to complete it. The rearrangement links TRBV12-2 to TRBJ2-3; D may be TRBD1 (6 bases). The V and J ends lost 0 bases and 1 base respectively, with 10 bases between them. This CDR3 spans 15 amino acids. CDR1 and CDR2 (germline): SGHLS, HYDKME. The sequenced CDR3 bases are TGTGCCAGCTCTCTCGACTCAGGGGGTGCAGAAACGCTGTAT. This translates into CASSLDSGGAETLY. Given in full, the CDR3 is CASSLDSGGAETLYF.

A word on this clone: Genes and germline come from the mouse. The read falls 1 residue short of the CDR3 end, and the missing part is taken from the germline J gene. This chain connects TRBV15 to TRBJ1-1; 12 positions agree with TRBD1. Germline lookup yields CDR1 SGHND and CDR2 FRSKSL. This CDR3 is 14 amino acids long. Losses at the gene ends were 6 bases for V and 3 bases for J; bases not matched to a gene: 2. The CDR3 reads CASRGQGAHTEVFF. The CDR3 DNA, read in part, is TGTGCCAGCAGGGGACAGGGGGCACACACAGAAGTCTTC.

Notes on this clone: Gene names and germline refer to mouse. The DNA ends 1 residue before the CDR3 does, and the rest of the CDR3 is filled in from the germline J gene. The chain recombines TRBV19 with TRBJ2-7; D is uncertain. CDR1 is FNHDT, CDR2 SITEND, per germline (reference sequence). The CDR3 length is 12 residues. V was trimmed by 5 bases and J by 4 bases, leaving 10 bases between them. CDR3: CASSRRGYEQYF. The CDR3 bases that were read are TGTGCCAGCAGCCGCCGGGGTTATGAACAGTAC.

Turning to this clone: Genes here carry mouse names. The CDR3 DNA, read in part, is TGCACCTGCAGTGCGACAGGGACCGGCACAGAAGTCTTC. This encodes CTCSATGTGTEVF. From start to end, the CDR3 is CTCSATGTGTEVFF. V and J are TRBV1 and TRBJ1-1, with TRBD1 matching over 7 bases. The read finishes 1 residue shy of the CDR3 end, and the germline J gene is used to complete it. This CDR3 spans 14 amino acids. Germline V gives CDR1 NSQYPW, CDR2 LRSPGD (reference sequence). V lost 3 bases, J lost 4 bases, and 5 bases stayed unmatched.

As for this clone: Any gene name here is a mouse gene name. The CDR3 bases that were read are TGTGCCAGCAGTCTGTCTGGCAGTTCCAACGAAAGATTATTT. As protein: CASSLSGSSNERLF. The entire CDR3 protein reads CASSLSGSSNERLFF. The chain links TRBV26 to TRBJ1-4; D uncertain. The read comes to an end 1 residue before the CDR3 does, leaving the germline J gene to fill in the end. Germline-derived CDR1 and CDR2 are KGHPV and FQNQEV (reference sequence). This CDR3 region has 15 residues. V was cut by 0 bases and J by 1 base, with 6 bases left in between.

Turning to this clone: Gene names are the mouse ones. The sequenced fragment ends 1 residue before the CDR3 boundary, so the rest is inferred from the germline J gene. The chain uses TRBV13-3 and TRBJ2-7; TRBD2 is a possible D gene (7 bases). The CDR3 contains 12 residues. Trimming pared 0 bases from V and 6 bases from J, leaving 7 bases between. Germline V gene lookup returns CDR1 NNHDY and CDR2 SYVADS. The CDR3 bases that were read are TGTGCCAGCAGTGATGGGGGGGCTGAACAGTAC. Translated, it gives CASSDGGAEQY. The entire CDR3 is CASSDGGAEQYF.

As for this clone: Gene names are mouse gene names. The read stops 1 residue short of the end of the CDR3; the missing end is completed from the germline J gene. The chain uses TRBV23 and TRBJ1-3; the table gives TRBD1 as D, unverified against the DNA. The length of the CDR3 is 15 residues. Per the germline V gene, CDR1 is KGHTA and CDR2 is FQNQQP. Partial CDR3 DNA: TGCTCCAGCAGTCAAGGACAGAATTCTGGAAATACGCTCTAT. The encoded protein is CSSSQGQNSGNTLY. The full CDR3 protein reads CSSSQGQNSGNTLYF.